This T cell receptor beta chain stems from a study of T cells of healthy individuals. V trimming: 2 bases; J trimming: 2 bases; junction bases outside the gene matches: 15. This CDR3 comprises 19 residues. Per the germline V gene, CDR1 is LGHNA and CDR2 is YSLEER. This clonotype came up many times. Each CDR3 protein gets one entry after TCRdb re-called the 5' RACE reads with MiXCR. The sample consists of tens of thousands of distinct CDR3 sequences, approximately 15% of them appearing once. This clonotype originated in a human donor in good health. The rearrangement joins TRBV4-3 to TRBJ1-1, with 9 bases that match TRBD1. The CDR3 DNA reads TGCGCCAGCAGCCAAAAACAGGGGGCAGTGATCGGTCCAAACACTGAAGCTTTCTTT. Its translation is CASSQKQGAVIGPNTEAFF.